This TCR beta chain was sequenced in a study of radiation and T cells in renal cell carcinoma. Sample time point: baseline pretreatment blood. Noted treatment: 15 Gy SBRT to primary tumor, nephrectomy 4 weeks later. J gave up 4 bases and V 1 base, and 14 bases lay outside the gene matches. There are 18 residues in the CDR3. The germline CDR1 and CDR2 sequences are SGDLS and YYNGEE. Using immunoSEQ multiplex PCR, the repertoire was profiled, and TCRdb retains in-frame clones only, with some absent. Here the sample spans around 46,000 clones, roughly four fifths being singletons. The source material was blood, sampled from a patient whose treatment included radiotherapy and nephrectomy. This receptor was identified in a woman in her seventies with renal cell carcinoma. The gene calls are TRBV9 and TRBJ1-2, with 9 bases matching TRBD1. CDR3 region: CASSVWATGTGSGYGYTF. CDR3 nucleotide sequence: TGTGCCAGCAGCGTATGGGCCACCGGGACAGGGAGCGGCTATGGCTACACCTTC.